This section outlines one T cell receptor beta chain sequence together with its context. Antigen: not known. The record originates from a study of T cells after yellow fever vaccination. Germline CDR1 reads MNHNY; CDR2 reads SVGAGI (reference sequence). The CDR3 covers 14 residues. V was shortened by 7 bases and J by 3 bases, with 12 bases between the two germline ends. Overall study results and limits: Re-detected after boosting: most primary clones, 96% of CD4 and 75% to 90% of CD8.

From the 5' RACE reads, TCRdb called clonotypes with MiXCR, one entry per CDR3 protein. The sample includes some 260,000 distinct CDR3 sequences, roughly 5.2% seen only once; the top ten take 3% to 4%. This chain joins TRBV6-6 and TRBJ1-4; D call uncertain. This sample comprised CD4+ T cells sorted from PBMCs, obtained on the day of the yellow fever booster vaccination. The sequence was collected from a man between 18 and 29 years old who received the YFV17D yellow fever vaccine. DNA for the CDR3: TGTGCCAGCATCCCGGATAGGGCTAATGAAAAACTGTTTTTT. It codes for CASIPDRANEKLFF.